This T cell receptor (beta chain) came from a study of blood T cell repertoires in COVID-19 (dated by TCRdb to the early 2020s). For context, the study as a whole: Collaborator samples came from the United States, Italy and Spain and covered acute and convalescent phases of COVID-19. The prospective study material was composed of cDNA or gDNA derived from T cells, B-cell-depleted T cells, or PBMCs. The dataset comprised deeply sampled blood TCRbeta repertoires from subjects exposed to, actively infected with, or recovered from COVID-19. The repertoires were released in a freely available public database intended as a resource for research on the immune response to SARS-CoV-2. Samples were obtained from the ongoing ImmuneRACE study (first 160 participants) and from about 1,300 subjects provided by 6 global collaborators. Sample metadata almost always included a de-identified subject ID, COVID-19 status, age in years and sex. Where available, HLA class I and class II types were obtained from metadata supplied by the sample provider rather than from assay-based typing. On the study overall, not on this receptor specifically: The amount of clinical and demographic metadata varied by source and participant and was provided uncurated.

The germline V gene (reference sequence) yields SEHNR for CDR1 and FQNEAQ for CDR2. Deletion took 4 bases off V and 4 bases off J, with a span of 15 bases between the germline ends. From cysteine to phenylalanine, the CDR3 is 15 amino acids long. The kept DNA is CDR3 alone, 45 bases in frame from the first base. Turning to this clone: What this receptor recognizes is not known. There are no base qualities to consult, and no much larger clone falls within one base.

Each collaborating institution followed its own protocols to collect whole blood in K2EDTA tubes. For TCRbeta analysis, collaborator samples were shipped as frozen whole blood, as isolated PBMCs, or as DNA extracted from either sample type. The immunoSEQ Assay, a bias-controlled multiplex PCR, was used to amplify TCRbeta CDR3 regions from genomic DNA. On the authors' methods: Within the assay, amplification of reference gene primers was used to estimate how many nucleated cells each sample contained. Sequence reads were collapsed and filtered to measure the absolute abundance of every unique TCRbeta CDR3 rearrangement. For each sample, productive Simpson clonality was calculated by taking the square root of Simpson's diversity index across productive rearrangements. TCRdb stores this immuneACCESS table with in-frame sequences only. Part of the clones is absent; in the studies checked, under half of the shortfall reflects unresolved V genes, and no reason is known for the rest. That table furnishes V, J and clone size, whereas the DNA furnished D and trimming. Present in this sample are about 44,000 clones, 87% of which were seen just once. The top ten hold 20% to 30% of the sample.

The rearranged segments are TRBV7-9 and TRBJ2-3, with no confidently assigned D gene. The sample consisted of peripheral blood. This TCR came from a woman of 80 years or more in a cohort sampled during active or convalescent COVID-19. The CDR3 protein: CASSSGGLGPDTQYF. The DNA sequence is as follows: TGTGCCAGCAGCTCGGGTGGGTTAGGCCCAGATACGCAGTATTTT.